Listed below are T cell receptor beta chains from one sample, sequenced in a study of T cell responses to AZD1222 COVID-19 vaccine. Produced via immunoSEQ multiplex PCR; TCRdb's table is partial and in-frame only. Here the sample spans about 110,000 clones, roughly 87% being singletons. Specimen: peripheral blood, collected on day 0 of MenACWY control vaccination. The receptors were gathered from an adult in good health. The CDR3 runs from the conserved cysteine through the conserved F or W. Fields, in order: V gene, clone size, CDR3 length, D gene, J gene, CDR3 protein, CDR3 DNA. The D gene is left open where the match is weak. The size entry is marked missing in some rows and otherwise reads once, few, many or a size class.

v_gene: TRBV10-3
abundance: -
len: 15
d_gene: TRBD1
j_gene: TRBJ1-6
CDR3aa: CAISEWGQGRSPLHF
CDR3nt: TGTGCCATCAGTGAATGGGGACAGGGGAGATCACCCCTCCACTTT

v_gene: TRBV7-2
abundance: -
len: 12
d_gene: -
j_gene: TRBJ1-3
CDR3aa: CASSPGLNTIYF
CDR3nt: TGTGCCAGCAGCCCGGGCCTAAACACCATATATTTT

v_gene: TRBV28
abundance: -
len: 12
d_gene: -
j_gene: TRBJ2-1
CDR3aa: CASTSDVDEQFF
CDR3nt: TGTGCCAGCACCTCGGACGTCGATGAGCAGTTCTTC

v_gene: TRBV7-2
abundance: -
len: 13
d_gene: -
j_gene: TRBJ1-5
CDR3aa: CASSPAINQPQHF
CDR3nt: TGTGCCAGCAGCCCAGCGATTAATCAGCCCCAGCATTTT

v_gene: TRBV2
abundance: -
len: 14
d_gene: TRBD1
j_gene: TRBJ1-1
CDR3aa: CASSKNRGNTEAFF
CDR3nt: TGTGCCAGCAGTAAAAACAGGGGGAACACTGAAGCTTTCTTT

v_gene: TRBV19
abundance: once
len: 15
d_gene: -
j_gene: TRBJ1-5
CDR3aa: CASSTVDSSNQPQHF
CDR3nt: TGTGCCAGTAGTACCGTCGACAGTAGCAATCAGCCCCAGCATTTT

v_gene: TRBV6-2/TRBV6-3
abundance: -
len: 11
d_gene: -
j_gene: TRBJ2-3
CDR3aa: CASSSSDTQYF
CDR3nt: TGTGCCAGCAGTTCATCAGATACGCAGTATTTT

v_gene: TRBV11-1
abundance: once
len: 14
d_gene: -
j_gene: TRBJ2-5
CDR3aa: CASSLGQPQETQYF
CDR3nt: TGTGCCAGCAGCTTAGGACAGCCCCAAGAGACCCAGTACTTC

v_gene: TRBV4-3
abundance: -
len: 17
d_gene: TRBD1
j_gene: TRBJ1-2
CDR3aa: CASSLTMDRGLLNGYTF
CDR3nt: TGCGCCAGCAGCCTGACGATGGACAGGGGGCTTCTCAACGGCTACACCTTC

v_gene: TRBV5-6
abundance: -
len: 13
d_gene: -
j_gene: TRBJ2-7
CDR3aa: CASSSYIGNEQYF
CDR3nt: TGTGCCAGCAGCTCGTACATCGGGAACGAGCAGTACTTC

v_gene: TRBV5-1
abundance: -
len: 19
d_gene: TRBD2
j_gene: TRBJ2-1
CDR3aa: CASSVAGLAGARTYNEQFF
CDR3nt: TGCGCCAGCAGCGTAGCTGGACTAGCGGGGGCGCGGACCTACAATGAGCAGTTCTTC

v_gene: TRBV15
abundance: -
len: 13
d_gene: -
j_gene: TRBJ2-1
CDR3aa: CATSRDLSREQFF
CDR3nt: TGTGCCACCAGCAGAGATCTTAGTCGTGAGCAGTTCTTC

v_gene: TRBV20-1
abundance: -
len: 10
d_gene: -
j_gene: TRBJ1-1
CDR3aa: CSASGFEAFF
CDR3nt: TGCAGTGCCTCAGGGTTCGAAGCTTTCTTT

v_gene: TRBV21-1
abundance: -
len: 14
d_gene: -
j_gene: TRBJ2-7
CDR3aa: CASSRHRGLYEQYF
CDR3nt: TGTGCCAGCAGCAGGCACAGGGGGCTCTACGAGCAGTACTTC

v_gene: TRBV6-5
abundance: -
len: 13
d_gene: -
j_gene: TRBJ1-2
CDR3aa: CASSFGQPYGYTF
CDR3nt: TGTGCCAGCAGTTTCGGACAGCCCTATGGCTACACCTTC

v_gene: TRBV3-1/TRBV3-2
abundance: -
len: 15
d_gene: -
j_gene: TRBJ1-1
CDR3aa: CASSQGSGGNTEAFF
CDR3nt: TGTGCCAGCAGCCAAGGGAGCGGCGGGAACACTGAAGCTTTCTTT

v_gene: TRBV7-3
abundance: -
len: 16
d_gene: -
j_gene: TRBJ2-1
CDR3aa: CASSLTIGSSYNEQFF
CDR3nt: TGTGCCAGCAGCTTAACGATAGGGAGCTCCTACAATGAGCAGTTCTTC